These 6 T cell receptor beta chains share one sample of origin, sequenced in a study of Graves' ophthalmopathy and Graves' hyperthyroidism. Amplification of the TCR beta CDR3 regions used RNA transcripts (as template). First-round RT-PCR relied on HTBI primers, and a second-round multiplex PCR came next. One entry per CDR3 protein, called by TCRdb with MiXCR from the multiplex PCR reads. The table has more than 1,000,000 distinct CDR3 sequences, 35% to 40% seen once. Material for sequencing was peripheral blood or thyroid tissue (not recorded which). The source is an adult man with Graves' hyperthyroidism.

The genes are TRBV7-2 and TRBJ1-5; D gene unclear. Germline values: CDR1 SGHTA, CDR2 FQGNSA. The CDR3 spans 13 residues. V lost 1 base to trimming and J lost 15 bases, with 16 bases between them. CDR3 nucleotide sequence: TGTGCCAGCAGCTTAGTTGAGGCGGGCATCGTGCATTTT. This gives the protein CASSLVEAGIVHF.

This clonotype was seen only a few times. J is TRBJ2-7 and V is TRBV29-1; D perhaps matches TRBD1 (7 bases). This CDR3 is 13 amino acids long. Germline loops: CDR1 SQVTM, CDR2 ANQGSEA. V lost 7 bases and J lost 3, with 16 bases in between. CDR3 residues: CSATFRGVYEQYF. The CDR3 region has the DNA TGCAGCGCGACATTCAGGGGGGTCTACGAGCAGTACTTC.

To note about this clonotype: No conserved phenylalanine or tryptophan ends this CDR3, so it is likely a read error. Because the CDR3's place on the DNA is in doubt, the DNA is left out and the CDR3 is given as listed by TCRdb. The chain uses TRBV7-3 and TRBJ1-1. Germline CDR1 reads SGHTA; CDR2 reads FQGTGA. Inclusive of both ends, the CDR3 amounts to 10 amino acids. This CDR3 reads CASSLGIAGD.

This clonotype was seen only a few times. It may be a read error: a sequence one base away is much more abundant. The chain joins TRBV5-1 to TRBJ1-2; D is perhaps TRBD1 (5 bases). The germline V gene encodes CDR1 SGHRS and CDR2 YFSETQ. This CDR3 region has 13 residues. In DNA, the CDR3 is TGTGCCAGCAGACTGACAAGGGGCCACGGCTACACCTTC. Protein product: CASRLTRGHGYTF.

A few counts support this clonotype. The CDR3 nucleotides read TGTGCCAGCCAGATCCCGCCGGTCGTGAACACTGAAGCTTTCTTT. This encodes CASQIPPVVNTEAFF. This chain connects TRBV6-6 to TRBJ1-1; D remains ambiguous. V dropped 8 bases and J dropped 0 bases, with 16 bases sitting between them. The length of the CDR3 is 15 residues. Germline loops: CDR1 MNHNY, CDR2 SVGAGI (reference sequence).

For this clonotype: Since a much larger clone is just one base distant, this may be a read error. V gene TRBV4-1 combines with J gene TRBJ2-7; the D is unclear. Germline V CDR1 and CDR2: MGHRA, YSYEKL. Trimming removed 1 base at V and 9 bases at J, with 7 bases between. The CDR3 consists of 11 residues. CDR3 nucleotides: TGCGCCAGCAGCCAAGGAAATCGGCAGTACTTC. It is translated as CASSQGNRQYF.